This T cell receptor (beta chain) was identified during a study of T cell responses to AZD1222 COVID-19 vaccine. Study outcomes and limitations: Regions 160-218 and 743-854 held dominance among vaccine-associated CD4 TCRs, which spanned spike. Repertoire samples came only from after the peak T cell response. Clonal diversity was possibly underestimated, and white British individuals and females predominated among donors. Within unmutated variant regions lay the reported targets of nearly half of spike-specific TCRs.

Clones were read by immunoSEQ multiplex PCR, and TCRdb kept only the in-frame ones, dropping some. The sample has 160,000 or so clones; over 75% are singletons. As for this clone: Its specificity is not known.

Germline CDR1 and CDR2: SEHNR and FQNEAQ (reference sequence). There are 14 residues in the CDR3. The V end lost 1 base, the J end lost 9 bases, and 15 bases lay between the germline ends. This receptor was identified in an adult in good health. This specimen was peripheral blood, taken on day 0 of AZD1222 vaccination. The rearrangement links TRBV7-9 to TRBJ2-5, with D tentatively TRBD2 (5 bases). The CDR3 bases are TGTGCCAGCAGCTTAGTTTTCCCCCACGGGGCCCAGTACTTC. Translated, it gives CASSLVFPHGAQYF.